Below, 8 T cell receptor beta chains from the same sample are listed, as sequenced in a study of blood T cell repertoires in COVID-19. Produced via immunoSEQ multiplex PCR; TCRdb's table is partial and in-frame only. Of under 300,000 clones in the sample, approximately 90% were seen once. Sample: PBMCs or T cells enriched from blood (not recorded which). These receptors were collected from a woman aged 40 to 50 with acute COVID-19.

The rearrangement uses TRBV14 and TRBJ1-1; D is perhaps TRBD1 (6 bases). This CDR3 region has 15 residues. V was clipped by 0 bases and J by 4 bases, with 12 bases between them. Germline CDR1 reads SGHDN; CDR2 reads FVKESK. The CDR3 loop is CASSQEVGGITEAFF. For the CDR3, the DNA is TGTGCCAGCAGCCAAGAGGTAGGGGGTATCACTGAAGCTTTCTTT.

The chain combines TRBV9 with TRBJ2-2, with 7 bases identical to TRBD1. This CDR3 is built from 15 residues. V dropped 3 bases and J dropped 4; count of bases not matched to a gene: 6. Germline CDR1 and CDR2: SGDLS and YYNGEE. This CDR3 reads CASSELTGITGELFF. The CDR3 region has the DNA TGTGCCAGCAGCGAGTTGACAGGGATCACCGGGGAGCTGTTTTTT.

The sample holds one count of this clone. The chain recombines TRBV27 with TRBJ1-1; D is uncertain. Germline CDR1 reads MNHEY; CDR2 reads SMNVEV (reference sequence). The CDR3 covers 16 residues. V lost 7 bases and J 5 bases, leaving 23 bases between the germline ends. Written as DNA, the CDR3 is TGTGCCAGCAAGTCTTCGACGACGGCCCGGGAGACTGAAGCTTTCTTT. Its protein is CASKSSTTARETEAFF.

This clone showed up just once. The chain joins TRBV12-5 to TRBJ2-3, with 13 bases aligning to TRBD2. Trimming took 4 bases from V and 5 from J; bases not matched to a gene: 3. CDR1 LGHNT and CDR2 FRNRAP come from the germline V gene. The CDR3 contains 15 residues. CDR3: CASGSGLAGVDTQYF. The CDR3 DNA is TGTGCTAGTGGTTCCGGACTAGCGGGAGTAGATACGCAGTATTTT.

The V and J genes are TRBV3-1 (or the pseudogene TRBV3-2) and TRBJ1-3; possibly TRBD1 for D (5 bases). The CDR3 is 15 amino acids. Germline values: CDR1 LGHDT, CDR2 YNNKEL (reference sequence). V lost 3 bases and J 8 bases, leaving 17 bases between the germline ends. This CDR3 reads CASSQGMVRGYTIYF. The CDR3 DNA is TGTGCCAGCAGCCAGGGAATGGTAAGGGGCTACACCATATATTTT.

This clone has a single count. This sequence joins TRBV7-2 and TRBJ1-1, with D maybe TRBD1 (6 bases). Trimming pared 0 bases from V and 3 bases from J, leaving 14 bases between. The CDR3 runs 16 residues. Germline CDR1 reads SGHTA; CDR2 reads FQGNSA. The CDR3 region has the DNA TGTGCCAGCAGCTTAGCCGCCGGGGGGGGCCACACTGAAGCTTTCTTT. It specifies CASSLAAGGGHTEAFF.

The rearrangement uses TRBV18 and TRBJ2-5, with TRBD2 matching 10 bases. Germline values: CDR1 KGHSH, CDR2 LQKENI. CDR3 length equals 17 residues. V shed 2 bases and J 4 bases; nucleotides not matched to a gene: 10. As DNA, the CDR3 is TGTGCCAGCTCACCAATCCCCCTCGGGACTAGCGCAGAGACCCAGTACTTC. Its protein is CASSPIPLGTSAETQYF.

This sequence joins TRBV2 and TRBJ2-3; TRBD2 aligns across 11 bases. V lost 2 bases, J lost 0 bases, and 4 bases stayed unmatched. The CDR3 is made up of 17 amino acids. CDR1 is SNHLY, CDR2 FYNNEI, per germline. CDR3 loop: CASSERLAGGSTDTQYF. As DNA, the CDR3 is TGTGCCAGCAGTGAAAGGCTAGCGGGGGGCAGCACAGATACGCAGTATTTT. Full variable domain (remainder filled in from reference TRBV2 and TRBJ2-3): EPEVTQTPSHQVTQMGQEVILRCVPISNHLYFYWYRQILGQKVEFLVSFYNNEISEKSEIFDDQFSVERPDGSNFTLKIRSTKLEDSAMYFCASSERLAGGSTDTQYFGPGTRLTVL.